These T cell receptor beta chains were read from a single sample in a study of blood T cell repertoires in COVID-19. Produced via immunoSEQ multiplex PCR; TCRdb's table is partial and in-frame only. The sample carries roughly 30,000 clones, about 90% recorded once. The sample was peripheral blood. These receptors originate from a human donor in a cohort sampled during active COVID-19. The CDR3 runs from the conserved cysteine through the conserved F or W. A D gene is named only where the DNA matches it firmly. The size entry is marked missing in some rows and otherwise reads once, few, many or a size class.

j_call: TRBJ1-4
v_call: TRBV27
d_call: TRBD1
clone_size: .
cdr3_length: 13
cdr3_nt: TGTGCCACCGCACAGGGGGCGCGTGAAAAACTGTTTTTT
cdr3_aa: CATAQGAREKLFF

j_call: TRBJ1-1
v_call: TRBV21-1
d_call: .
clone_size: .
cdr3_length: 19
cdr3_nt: TGTGCCAGCAGCTCCCACGGGTCGACAGGGCGTTTCGGGTGGACTGAAGCTTTCTTT
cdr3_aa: CASSSHGSTGRFGWTEAFF

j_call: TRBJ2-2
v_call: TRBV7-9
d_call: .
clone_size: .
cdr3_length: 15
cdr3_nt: TGTGCCAGCAGCTTAGCGGTTGCAGGGACCGGGGAGCTGTTTTTT
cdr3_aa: CASSLAVAGTGELFF

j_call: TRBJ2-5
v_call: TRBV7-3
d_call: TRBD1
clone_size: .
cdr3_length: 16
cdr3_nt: TGTGCCAGCAGCCAAGGGTGGGGACAGGGGGAGGAGACCCAGTACTTC
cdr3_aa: CASSQGWGQGEETQYF

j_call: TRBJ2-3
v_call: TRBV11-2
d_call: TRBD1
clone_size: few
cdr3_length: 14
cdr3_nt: TGTGCCAGCAGCTGGGACAGGTTTGTAAATACGCAGTATTTT
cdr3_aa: CASSWDRFVNTQYF

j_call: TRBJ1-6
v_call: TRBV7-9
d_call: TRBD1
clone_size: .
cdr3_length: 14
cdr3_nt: TGTGCCAGCAGCTTGGGACAGGGTATTTCACCCCTCCACTTT
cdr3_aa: CASSLGQGISPLHF

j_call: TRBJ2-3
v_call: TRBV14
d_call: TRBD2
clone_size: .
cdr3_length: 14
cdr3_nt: TGTGCCAGCAGCTCCCCGGGAGGGCGGGCTACGCAGTATTTT
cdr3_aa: CASSSPGGRATQYF

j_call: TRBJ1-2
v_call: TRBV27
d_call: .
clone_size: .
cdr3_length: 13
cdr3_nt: TGTGCCAGCAGTTTAGGACAGAACTATGGCTACACCTTC
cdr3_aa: CASSLGQNYGYTF

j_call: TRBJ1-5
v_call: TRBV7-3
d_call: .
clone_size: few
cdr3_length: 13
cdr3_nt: TGTGCCAGCAGCTTAAATCATAATCAGCCCCAGCATTTT
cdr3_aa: CASSLNHNQPQHF

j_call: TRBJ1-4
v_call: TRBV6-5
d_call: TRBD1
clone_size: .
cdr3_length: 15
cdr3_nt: TGTGCCAGCAGGGACAACAGGGGAGCGGATGAAAAACTGTTTTTT
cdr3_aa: CASRDNRGADEKLFF

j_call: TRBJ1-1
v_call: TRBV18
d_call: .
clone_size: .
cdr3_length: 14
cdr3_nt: TGTGCCAGCTCACCATTAGAGGGGAACACTGAAGCTTTCTTT
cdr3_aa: CASSPLEGNTEAFF

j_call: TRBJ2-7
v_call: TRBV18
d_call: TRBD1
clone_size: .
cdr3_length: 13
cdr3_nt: TGTGCCAGCTCACCGGGACAGGGCCACGAGCAGTACTTC
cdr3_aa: CASSPGQGHEQYF

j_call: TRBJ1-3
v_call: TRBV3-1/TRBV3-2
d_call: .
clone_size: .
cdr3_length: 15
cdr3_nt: TGTGCCAGCAGCCGGATGGGAGACTCTGGAAACACCATATATTTT
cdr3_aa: CASSRMGDSGNTIYF

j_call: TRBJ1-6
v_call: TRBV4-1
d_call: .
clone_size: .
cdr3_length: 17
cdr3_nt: TGCGCCAGCAGCCAAGAAGTCAGCGGGGTCTCTCGCTCACCCCTCCACTTT
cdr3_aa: CASSQEVSGVSRSPLHF

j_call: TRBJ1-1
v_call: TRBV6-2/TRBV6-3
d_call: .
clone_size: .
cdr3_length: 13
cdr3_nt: TGTGCCAGCAGTTACCTGACAGTGGCTGAAGCTTTCTTT
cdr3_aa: CASSYLTVAEAFF

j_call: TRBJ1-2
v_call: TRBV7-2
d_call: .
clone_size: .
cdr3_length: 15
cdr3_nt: TGTGCCAGCAGCTTGGACAATACGTTACGCTATGGCTACACCTTC
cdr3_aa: CASSLDNTLRYGYTF

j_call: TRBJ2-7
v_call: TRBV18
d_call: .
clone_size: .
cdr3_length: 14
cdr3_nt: TGTGCCAGCTCACCGCCAACCAGGCTGGGCGAGCAGTACTTC
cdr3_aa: CASSPPTRLGEQYF

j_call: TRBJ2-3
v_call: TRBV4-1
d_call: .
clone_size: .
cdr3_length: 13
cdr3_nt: TGCGCCAGCAGCCAAAGGGGAACAGATACGCAGTATTTT
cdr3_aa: CASSQRGTDTQYF

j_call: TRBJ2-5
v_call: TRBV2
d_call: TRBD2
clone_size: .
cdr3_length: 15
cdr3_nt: TGTGCCAGCAGTGAAGGGCTAGCGGGCAAAGAGACCCAGTACTTC
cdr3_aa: CASSEGLAGKETQYF

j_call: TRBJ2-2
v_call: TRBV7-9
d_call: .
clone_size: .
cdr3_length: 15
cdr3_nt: TGTGCCAGCAGCTCAGACAGGAGCTACACCGGGGAGCTGTTTTTT
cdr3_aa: CASSSDRSYTGELFF

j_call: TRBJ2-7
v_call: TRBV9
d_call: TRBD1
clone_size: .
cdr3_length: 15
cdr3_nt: TGTGCCAGCAGCGTAGCCGGACAGGGGGCCTACGAGCAGTACTTC
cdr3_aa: CASSVAGQGAYEQYF

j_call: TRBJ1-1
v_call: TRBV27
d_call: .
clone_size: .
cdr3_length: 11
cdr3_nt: TGTGCCAGCAGTTTACCCCCCGGAGCTTTCTTT
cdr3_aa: CASSLPPGAFF

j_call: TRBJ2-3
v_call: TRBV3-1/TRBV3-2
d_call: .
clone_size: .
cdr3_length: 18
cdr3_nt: TGTGCCAGCAGCCAAGTCCTGGACTCCCGGACCGAGGCAGATACGCAGTATTTT
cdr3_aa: CASSQVLDSRTEADTQYF

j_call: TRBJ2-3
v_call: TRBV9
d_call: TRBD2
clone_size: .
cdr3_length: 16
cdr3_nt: TGTGCCAGCAGCGTAGAGGGGACTAGCGGGGATGATACGCAGTATTTT
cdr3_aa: CASSVEGTSGDDTQYF

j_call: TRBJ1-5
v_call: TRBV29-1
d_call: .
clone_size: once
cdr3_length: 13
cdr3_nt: TGCAGCGTTAGCCGGGGGGTTAATCAGCCCCAGCATTTT
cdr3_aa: CSVSRGVNQPQHF

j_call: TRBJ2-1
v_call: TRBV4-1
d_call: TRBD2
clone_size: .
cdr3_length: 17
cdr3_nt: TGCGCCAGCAGCACTCGACTAGCGGGGGGCAGCCATAATGAGCAGTTCTTC
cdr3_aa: CASSTRLAGGSHNEQFF

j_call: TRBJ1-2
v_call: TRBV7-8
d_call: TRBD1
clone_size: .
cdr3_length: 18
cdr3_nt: TGTGCCAGCAGCTTACTACTAGACAGGGGGCCTTTGAAGGACGGCTACACCTTC
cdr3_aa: CASSLLLDRGPLKDGYTF

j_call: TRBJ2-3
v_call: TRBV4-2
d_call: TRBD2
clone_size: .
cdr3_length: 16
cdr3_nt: TGTGCCAGCAGCCAAGAGCTAGCGGGTAGCACAGATACGCAGTATTTT
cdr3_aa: CASSQELAGSTDTQYF

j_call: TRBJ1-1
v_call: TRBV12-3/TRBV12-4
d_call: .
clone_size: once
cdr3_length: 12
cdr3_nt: TGTGCCAGCAGTTTCGCAGCGGGTGAAGCTTTCTTT
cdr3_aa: CASSFAAGEAFF

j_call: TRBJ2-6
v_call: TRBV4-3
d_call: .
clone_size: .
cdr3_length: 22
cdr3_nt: TGCGCCAGCAGCCAAGATTGGGTGTCAAGGGGGAGGGGAAGCTCTGGGGCCAACGTCCTGACTTTC
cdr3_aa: CASSQDWVSRGRGSSGANVLTF

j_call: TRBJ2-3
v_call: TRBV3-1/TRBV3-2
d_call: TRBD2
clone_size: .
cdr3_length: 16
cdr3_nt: TGTGCCAGCAGTTTAGCGGGGGGGACTAGCACAGATACGCAGTATTTT
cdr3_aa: CASSLAGGTSTDTQYF

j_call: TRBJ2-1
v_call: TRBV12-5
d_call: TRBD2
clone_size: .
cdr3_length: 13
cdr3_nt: TGTGCTAGTGGTTTTGCGGGGGTGAATGAGCAGTTCTTC
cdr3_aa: CASGFAGVNEQFF

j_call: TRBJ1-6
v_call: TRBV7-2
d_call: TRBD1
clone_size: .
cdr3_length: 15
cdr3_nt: TGTGCCAGCAGCCCTCGGCAGGGGGGTAATTCACCCCTCCACTTT
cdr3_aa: CASSPRQGGNSPLHF

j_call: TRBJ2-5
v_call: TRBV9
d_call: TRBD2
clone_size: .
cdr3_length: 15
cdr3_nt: TGTGCCAGCAGCGTAGCGGGGGGGAGACAACAGACCCAGTACTTC
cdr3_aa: CASSVAGGRQQTQYF

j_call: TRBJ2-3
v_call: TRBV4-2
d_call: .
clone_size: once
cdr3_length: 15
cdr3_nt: TGTGCCAGCAGCCAAGAGCCGGGGGGCACAGATACGCAGTATTTT
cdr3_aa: CASSQEPGGTDTQYF

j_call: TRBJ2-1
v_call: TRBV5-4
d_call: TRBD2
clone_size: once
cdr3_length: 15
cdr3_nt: TGTGCCAGCAGCATAGCGGGGGGGACCTACAATGAGCAGTTCTTC
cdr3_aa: CASSIAGGTYNEQFF

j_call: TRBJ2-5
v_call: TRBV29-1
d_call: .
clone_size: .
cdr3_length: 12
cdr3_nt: TGCAGCGTTGACACCCCGGGAGAGACCCAGTACTTC
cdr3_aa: CSVDTPGETQYF

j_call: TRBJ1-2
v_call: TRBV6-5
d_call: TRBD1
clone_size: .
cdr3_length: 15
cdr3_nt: TGTGCCAGCAGTTCAACACAGGGGGCATGGTCTGGCTACACCTTC
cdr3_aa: CASSSTQGAWSGYTF

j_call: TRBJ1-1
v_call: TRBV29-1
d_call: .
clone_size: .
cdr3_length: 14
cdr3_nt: TGCAGCGTTGAACGCGCAGGGGAGAACACTGAAGCTTTCTTT
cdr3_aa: CSVERAGENTEAFF

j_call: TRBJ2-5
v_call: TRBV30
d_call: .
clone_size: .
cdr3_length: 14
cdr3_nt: TGTGCCCGACAAAAAGCGGTCCTGGGGGAGACCCAGTACTTC
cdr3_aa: CARQKAVLGETQYF

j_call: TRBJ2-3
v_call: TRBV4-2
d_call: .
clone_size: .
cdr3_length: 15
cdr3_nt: TGTGCCAGCAGCCAAGAGGAACGGGGTCCGGGTACGCAGTATTTT
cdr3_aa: CASSQEERGPGTQYF

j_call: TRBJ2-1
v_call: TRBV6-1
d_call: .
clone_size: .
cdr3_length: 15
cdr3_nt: TGTGCCAGCAGTGAAGGACGGGGCTCCTACAATGAGCAGTTCTTC
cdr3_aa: CASSEGRGSYNEQFF

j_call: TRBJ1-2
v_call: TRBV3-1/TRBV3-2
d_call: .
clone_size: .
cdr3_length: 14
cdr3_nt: TGTGCCAGCAGCCAAGAGGCCGTTCCAGGTGGCTACACCTTC
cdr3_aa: CASSQEAVPGGYTF

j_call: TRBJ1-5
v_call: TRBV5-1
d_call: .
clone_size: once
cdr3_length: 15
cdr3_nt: TGCGCCAGCAGCTCCGAGGGTCTAAGCAATCAGCCCCAGCATTTT
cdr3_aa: CASSSEGLSNQPQHF

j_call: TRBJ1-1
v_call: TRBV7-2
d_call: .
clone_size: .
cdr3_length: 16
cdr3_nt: TGTGCCAGCAGCGCAGCCGGGGGTCTTATGAACACTGAAGCTTTCTTT
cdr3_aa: CASSAAGGLMNTEAFF

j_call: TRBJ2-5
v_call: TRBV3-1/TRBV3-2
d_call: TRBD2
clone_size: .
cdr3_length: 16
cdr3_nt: TGTGCCAGCAGCCCCTCCAGGGCGGGGGGCCAAGAGACCCAGTACTTC
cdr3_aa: CASSPSRAGGQETQYF

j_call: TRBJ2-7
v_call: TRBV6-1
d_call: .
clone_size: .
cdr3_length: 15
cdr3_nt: TGTGCCAGCAGTGATGCGCGCAGGGTGTTGGACGAGCAGTACTTC
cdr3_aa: CASSDARRVLDEQYF

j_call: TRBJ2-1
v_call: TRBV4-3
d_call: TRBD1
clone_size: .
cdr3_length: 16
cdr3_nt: TGCGCCAGCAGCCAAGATTGGACAGGGGGTTACAATGAGCAGTTCTTC
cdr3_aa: CASSQDWTGGYNEQFF

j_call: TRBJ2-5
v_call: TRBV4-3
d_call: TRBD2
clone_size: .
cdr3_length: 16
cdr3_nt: TGCGCCAGCAGCCAAGGCCCTAGCGGGGGTGAAGAGACCCAGTACTTC
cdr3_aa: CASSQGPSGGEETQYF

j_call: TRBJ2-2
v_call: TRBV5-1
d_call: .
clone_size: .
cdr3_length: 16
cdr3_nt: TGCGCCAGCAGCTTGGAGCTTACAGGGATCACCGGGGAGCTGTTTTTT
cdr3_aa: CASSLELTGITGELFF

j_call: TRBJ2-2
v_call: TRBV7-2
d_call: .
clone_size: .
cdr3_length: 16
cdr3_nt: TGTGCCAGCAGAACGGCGGGCACGACGGGGACCGGGGAGCTGTTTTTT
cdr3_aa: CASRTAGTTGTGELFF

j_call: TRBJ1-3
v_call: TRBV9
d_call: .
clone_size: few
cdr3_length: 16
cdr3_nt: TGTGCCAGCAGCGGAACCATAGGGAGCTCTGGAAACACCATATATTTT
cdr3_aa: CASSGTIGSSGNTIYF

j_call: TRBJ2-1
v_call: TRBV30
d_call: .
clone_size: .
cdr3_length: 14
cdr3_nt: TGTGCCTGGACTAGGGGCGCGGTATACAATGAGCAGTTCTTC
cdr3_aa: CAWTRGAVYNEQFF

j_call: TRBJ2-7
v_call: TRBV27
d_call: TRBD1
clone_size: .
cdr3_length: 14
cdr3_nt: TGTGCCAGCAGCACAGGGGGGAACAGGGCCGAGCAGTACTTC
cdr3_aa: CASSTGGNRAEQYF